This T cell receptor (beta chain) was captured in a study of CD8+CD57+ T cells in acquired aplastic anemia. At the level of the study: An average of roughly 3 ug of DNA was obtained from sorted CD4+ and CD8+ cells.

Concerning this clonotype itself: The target antigen is unknown.

According to the study, genomic DNA was the template for TCR beta VDJ and CDR3 profiling. In TCRdb, the reads were re-called with MiXCR into one record per CDR3 protein. The sample contains 250,000 to 300,000 distinct CDR3 sequences, around 60% of which appear only once. There are 15 residues in the CDR3. V was trimmed by 3 bases and J by 3 bases, leaving 12 bases between them. General study results and limits: A set of 25 to 30 CD8+ CDR3 sequences was shared between patients and controls, and these sequences appeared highly expressed in patients. No significant patient-versus-control difference appeared in CD8+ Simpson's diversity.

This clonotype was obtained from a human donor with severe aplastic anemia or a healthy control (not recorded which). Input material: sorted CD4+, CD8+, or CD8+CD57+ T cells (not recorded which) from PBMCs. This sequence joins TRBV12-3 or TRBV12-4 and TRBJ2-1; unclear D gene. CDR3 in DNA: TGTGCCAGCAGTTTTCCTCTGCCTGACTACAATGAGCAGTTCTTC. Translated: CASSFPLPDYNEQFF.